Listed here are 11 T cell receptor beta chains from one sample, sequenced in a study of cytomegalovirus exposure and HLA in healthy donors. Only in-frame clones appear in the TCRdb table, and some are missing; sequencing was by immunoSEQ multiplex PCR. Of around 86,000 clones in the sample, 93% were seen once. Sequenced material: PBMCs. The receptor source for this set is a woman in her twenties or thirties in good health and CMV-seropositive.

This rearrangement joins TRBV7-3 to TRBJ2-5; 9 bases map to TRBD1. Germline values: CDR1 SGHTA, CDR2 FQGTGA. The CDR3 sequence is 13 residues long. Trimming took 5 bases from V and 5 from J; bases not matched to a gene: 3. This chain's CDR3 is CASSTGTGETQYF. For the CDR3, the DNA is TGTGCCAGCAGCACCGGGACAGGGGAGACCCAGTACTTC.

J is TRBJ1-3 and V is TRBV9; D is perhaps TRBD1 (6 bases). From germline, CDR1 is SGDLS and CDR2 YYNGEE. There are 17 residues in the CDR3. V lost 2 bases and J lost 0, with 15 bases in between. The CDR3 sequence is CASSVGGTNPSGNTIYF. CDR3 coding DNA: TGTGCCAGCAGCGTGGGAGGGACAAACCCCTCTGGAAACACCATATATTTT.

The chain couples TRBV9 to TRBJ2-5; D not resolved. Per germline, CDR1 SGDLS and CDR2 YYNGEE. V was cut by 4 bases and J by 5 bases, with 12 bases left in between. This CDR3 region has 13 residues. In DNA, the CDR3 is TGTGCCAGCAGCCACGACCTGGAGGAGACCCAGTACTTC. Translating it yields CASSHDLEETQYF.

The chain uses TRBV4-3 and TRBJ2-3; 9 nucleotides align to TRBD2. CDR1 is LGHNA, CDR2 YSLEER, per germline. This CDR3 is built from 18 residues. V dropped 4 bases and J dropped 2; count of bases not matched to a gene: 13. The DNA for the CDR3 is TGCGCCAGCAGCCCCGGAGAGATAGCGGGAGCTCTCACAGATACGCAGTATTTT. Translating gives CASSPGEIAGALTDTQYF.

CDR3 amino acids: CASKLVGPAYEQYF. For the CDR3, the DNA is TGTGCCAGCAAGTTAGTGGGCCCCGCCTACGAGCAGTACTTC. The genes are TRBV28 and TRBJ2-7; D uncertain. Germline assignment: CDR1 MDHEN and CDR2 SYDVKM. Trimming cost V 7 bases and J 2 bases, with 15 bases left between them. This CDR3 has 14 amino acids.

CDR3 region: CASSLGQVNEQFF. Here the CDR3 DNA reads TGTGCCAGCAGCTTGGGACAGGTCAATGAGCAGTTCTTC. V is TRBV7-2 and J is TRBJ2-1; 8 bases map to TRBD1. V dropped 3 bases and J dropped 6; count of bases not matched to a gene: 1. The CDR3 runs to 13 residues. From germline, CDR1 is SGHTA and CDR2 FQGNSA.

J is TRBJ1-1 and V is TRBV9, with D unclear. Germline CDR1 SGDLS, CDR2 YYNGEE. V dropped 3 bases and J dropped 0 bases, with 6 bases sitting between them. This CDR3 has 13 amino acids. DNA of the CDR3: TGTGCCAGCAGCGATTACTTGAACACTGAAGCTTTCTTT. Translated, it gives CASSDYLNTEAFF.

This CDR3 is CASSTTPNTEAFF. The CDR3 nucleotides read TGTGCCAGCAGCACAACCCCGAACACTGAAGCTTTCTTT. The rearrangement joins TRBV5-6 to TRBJ1-1; D is unclear. The V and J ends lost 4 bases and 1 base respectively, with 8 bases between them. The CDR3 has 13 amino acids. The germline gives CDR1 SGHDT, CDR2 YYEEEE.

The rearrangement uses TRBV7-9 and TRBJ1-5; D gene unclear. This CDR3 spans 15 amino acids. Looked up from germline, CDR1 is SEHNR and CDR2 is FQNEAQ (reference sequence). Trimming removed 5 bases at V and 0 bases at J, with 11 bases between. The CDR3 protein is CASSLYVGSNQPQHF. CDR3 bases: TGTGCCAGCAGCCTTTATGTCGGTAGCAATCAGCCCCAGCATTTT.

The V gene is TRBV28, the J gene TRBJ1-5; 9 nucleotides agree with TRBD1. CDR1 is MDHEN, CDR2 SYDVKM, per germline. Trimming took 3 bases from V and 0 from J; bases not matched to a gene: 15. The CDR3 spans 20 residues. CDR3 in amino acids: CASSLRVWVKGQGSNQPQHF. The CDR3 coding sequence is TGTGCCAGCAGTTTGAGGGTTTGGGTCAAGGGACAGGGTAGCAATCAGCCCCAGCATTTT.

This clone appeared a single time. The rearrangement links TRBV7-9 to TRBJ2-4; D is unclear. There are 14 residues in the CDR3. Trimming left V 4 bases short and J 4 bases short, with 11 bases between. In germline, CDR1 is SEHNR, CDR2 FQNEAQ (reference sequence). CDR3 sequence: CASSYAAEKNIQYF. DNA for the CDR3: TGTGCCAGCAGCTACGCGGCAGAAAAAAACATTCAGTACTTC.